One TCR beta chain is described in this entry. Its target is unknown. This entry belongs to a study of post-analysis software for immune sequencing data. Study context: Relapsing-remitting, secondary progressive and progressive-relapsing forms made up the multiple sclerosis disease courses.

Carried by the TCR beta cDNA libraries were unique molecular identifiers. The T cell input of about 0.85 to 10 million gave around 540,000 cDNA molecules. TCRdb re-called the PCR reads with MiXCR, one entry per CDR3 protein. In the table there are approximately 690,000 distinct CDR3 sequences, around 64% of which are singletons. There are 12 residues in the CDR3. The V gene's germline CDR1 is KGHSH and CDR2 LQKENI. V shed 2 bases and J shed 4 bases, with 6 bases lying between them. Study results and caveats: Five or six TRBV segments (TRBV5-6, TRBV5-1 and TRBV20-1 among them) occurred more frequently in patients than in controls. Significantly lower normalized Chao1 diversity was seen in multiple sclerosis patients than in controls.

The genes are TRBV18 and TRBJ2-7; D ambiguous. This clonotype was sampled from a girl aged 2-10 years with multiple sclerosis. Input material: blood. The CDR3 region is CASSPEQYEQYF. Here the CDR3 DNA reads TGTGCCAGCTCACCAGAACAGTACGAGCAGTACTTC.